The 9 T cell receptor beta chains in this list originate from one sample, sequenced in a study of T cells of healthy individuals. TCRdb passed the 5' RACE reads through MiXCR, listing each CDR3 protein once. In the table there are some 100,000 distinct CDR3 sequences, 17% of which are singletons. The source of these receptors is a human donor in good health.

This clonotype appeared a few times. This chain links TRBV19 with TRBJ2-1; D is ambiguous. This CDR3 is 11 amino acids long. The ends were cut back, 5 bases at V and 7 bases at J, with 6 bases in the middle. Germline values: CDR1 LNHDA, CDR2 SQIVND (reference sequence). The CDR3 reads CASSEVNEQFF. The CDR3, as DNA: TGTGCCAGTAGTGAGGTAAATGAGCAGTTCTTC.

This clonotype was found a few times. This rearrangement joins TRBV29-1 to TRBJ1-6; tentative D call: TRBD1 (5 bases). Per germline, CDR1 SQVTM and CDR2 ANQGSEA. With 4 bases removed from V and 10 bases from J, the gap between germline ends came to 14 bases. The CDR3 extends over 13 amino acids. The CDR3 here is CSVGDRGGSPLHF. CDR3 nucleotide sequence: TGCAGCGTTGGTGATAGGGGCGGATCACCCCTCCACTTT.

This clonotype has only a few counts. The CDR3 here is CASGLYTTGELFF. For the CDR3, the DNA is TGTGCTAGTGGTTTGTATACCACCGGGGAGCTGTTTTTT. J is TRBJ2-2 and V is TRBV12-5; D remains unclear. The V gene's germline CDR1 is LGHNT and CDR2 FRNRAP. The CDR3 has 13 amino acids. V lost 2 bases and J 4 bases, leaving 5 bases between the germline ends.

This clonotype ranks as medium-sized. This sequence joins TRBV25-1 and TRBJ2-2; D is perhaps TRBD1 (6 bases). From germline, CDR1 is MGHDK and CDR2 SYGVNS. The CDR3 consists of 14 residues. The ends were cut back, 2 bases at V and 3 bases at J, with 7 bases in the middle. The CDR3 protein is CASSEHRDTGELFF. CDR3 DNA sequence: TGTGCCAGCAGTGAACACAGGGACACCGGGGAGCTGTTTTTT.

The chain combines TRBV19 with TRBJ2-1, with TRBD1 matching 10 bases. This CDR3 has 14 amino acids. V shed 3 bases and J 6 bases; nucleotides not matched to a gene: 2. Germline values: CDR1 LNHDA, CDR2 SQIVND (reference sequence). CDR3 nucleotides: TGTGCCAGTAGTATGGACAGGGGGGGCAATGAGCAGTTCTTC. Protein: CASSMDRGGNEQFF. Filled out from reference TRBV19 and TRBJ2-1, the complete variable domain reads DGGITQSPKYLFRKEGQNVTLSCEQNLNHDAMYWYRQDPGQGLRLIYYSQIVNDFQKGDIAEGYSVSREKKESFPLTVTSAQKNPTAFYLCASSMDRGGNEQFFGPGTRLTVL.

This CDR3 reads CASSYSGQLNTEAFF. In nucleotides, the CDR3 is TGTGCCAGCAGTTACTCGGGACAGTTGAACACTGAAGCTTTCTTT. This chain connects TRBV6-5 to TRBJ1-1; 7 bases map to TRBD1. V lost 0 bases and J lost 0; bases outside the gene matches: 1. The CDR3 runs 15 residues. The germline gives CDR1 MNHEY, CDR2 SVGAGI.

The CDR3 loop reads CASTQEGREETQYF. The CDR3, as DNA: TGTGCCAGCACCCAGGAGGGCAGGGAAGAGACCCAGTACTTC. The rearrangement uses TRBV5-6 and TRBJ2-5; D is perhaps TRBD2 (6 bases). CDR3 length: 14 amino acids. V lost 6 bases to trimming and J lost 3 bases, with 15 bases between them. Germline loops: CDR1 SGHDT, CDR2 YYEEEE.

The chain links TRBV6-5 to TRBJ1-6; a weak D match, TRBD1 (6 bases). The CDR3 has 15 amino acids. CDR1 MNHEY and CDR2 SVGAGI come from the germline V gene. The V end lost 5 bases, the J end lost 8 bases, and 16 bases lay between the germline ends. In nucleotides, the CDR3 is TGTGCCAGCAGTGAACGGGACAATGGGGATTCACCCCTCCACTTT. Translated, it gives CASSERDNGDSPLHF.

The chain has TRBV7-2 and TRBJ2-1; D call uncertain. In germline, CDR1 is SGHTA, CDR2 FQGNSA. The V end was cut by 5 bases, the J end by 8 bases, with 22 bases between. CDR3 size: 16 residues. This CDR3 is CASSPPGRSRSYEQFF. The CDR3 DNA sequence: TGTGCCAGCAGCCCTCCAGGCCGTTCCCGTAGCTATGAGCAGTTCTTC.